This T cell receptor beta chain was identified during a study of cytomegalovirus exposure and HLA in healthy donors. In the PCR, 60 Vbeta and 13 Jbeta primers were used. Only in-frame clones appear in the TCRdb table, and some are missing; sequencing was by immunoSEQ multiplex PCR. The top ten hold 1.5% of the sample, which has around 110,000 clones, approximately 70% seen once. The study's findings and limits: Associated with HLA alleles at 0.05 false discovery rate in a later analysis were 17,000 or so TCR beta sequences. It was reported in a later analysis that an Asian-associated ancestry cluster showed fewer N-insertions than the roughly 670-donor mean. What was likely a sequencing artifact was a cluster of highly shared sequence variants. Available immune exposure information covered CMV serostatus only.

This clone was detected a few times. Antigen specificity is unknown. The sequencing input was PBMCs. This TCR derives from a man aged 18 to 30 in good health and CMV-seronegative.

This CDR3 reads CASSFSRRDTGELFF. The DNA of the CDR3 is TGTGCCAGCAGCTTTTCCCGGAGAGACACCGGGGAGCTGTTTTTT. The rearrangement links TRBV7-2 to TRBJ2-2, with D uncertain. The CDR3 loop spans 15 amino acids. V lost 3 bases and J lost 3, with 11 bases in between. Germline V lookup: CDR1 SGHTA, CDR2 FQGNSA.